This T cell receptor beta chain was sequenced for a study of cytomegalovirus exposure and HLA in healthy donors. On the study more broadly: Around 180 million T cells yielded 117 million unique TCR beta sequences in earlier analysis.

Overall study findings and caveats: For most subjects, TCR beta sequences were reported to predict HLA-A and HLA-B alleles with accuracy. Investigators reported 164 TCR beta chains as tied to cytomegalovirus. DRB1 showed the most TCR associations and HLA-C the fewest in a later analysis, as rates varied by HLA locus.

The CDR3 totals 14 residues. The germline CDR1 and CDR2 sequences are SEHNR and FQNEAQ (reference sequence). V was trimmed by 1 base and J by 1 base, leaving 7 bases between them. Remarks on this clone: Its antigen is not identified.

PCR amplification relied on 60 Vbeta primers (plus 13 Jbeta primers). Profiled with immunoSEQ multiplex PCR; TCRdb holds only in-frame clones, not every one. This sample yields under 200,000 clones, of which roughly 76% are seen a single time; roughly 1.9% belongs to the top ten. Material: PBMCs. V is TRBV7-9 and J is TRBJ1-2; D uncertain. This sequence was found in a human donor in good health. The CDR3 sequence: CASSLGGVNYGYTF. Written as DNA, the CDR3 is TGTGCCAGCAGCTTAGGCGGGGTTAACTATGGCTACACCTTC.